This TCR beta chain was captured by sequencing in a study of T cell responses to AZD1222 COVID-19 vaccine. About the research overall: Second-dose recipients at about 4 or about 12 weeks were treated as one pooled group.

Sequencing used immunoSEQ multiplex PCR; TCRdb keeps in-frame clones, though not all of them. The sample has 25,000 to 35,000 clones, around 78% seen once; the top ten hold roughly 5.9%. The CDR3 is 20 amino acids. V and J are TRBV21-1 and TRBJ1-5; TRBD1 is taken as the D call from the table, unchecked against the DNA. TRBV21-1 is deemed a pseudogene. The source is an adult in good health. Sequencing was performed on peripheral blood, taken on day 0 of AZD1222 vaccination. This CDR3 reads CASTQLVGTGGRMNDQPQHF. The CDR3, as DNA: TGTGCCAGCACCCAATTGGTAGGGACAGGGGGAAGGATGAACGATCAGCCCCAGCATTTT.